The entry below describes one T cell receptor (beta chain). Its antigen is not identified. The record originates from a study of graft-versus-host responses after intestinal transplantation. Study summary: All of the recipients had induction that used anti-thymocyte globulin, then tacrolimus and steroids for approximately 3 years.

Whole-study results and caveats: The presence of high graft-versus-host to host-versus-graft clonal ratios in allografts characterized patients with graft-donor T cell macrochimerism.

The assay was immunoSEQ multiplex PCR, and TCRdb's table has in-frame clones only and misses some. Here the sample spans 90,000 to 150,000 clones, around 93% being singletons. Source: unstimulated CD4+ T cells sorted from spleen or lymph node cells, taken before intestinal transplant. The clonotype comes from a human donor who received an intestinal transplant.

CDR3 protein: CAWRPRGRLEKLFF. The CDR3 coding sequence is TGTGCCTGGAGGCCCAGGGGGCGTTTGGAAAAACTGTTTTTT. The chain joins TRBV30 to TRBJ1-4, with 8 bases aligning to TRBD1. Germline assignment: CDR1 GTSNPN and CDR2 SVGIG (reference sequence). The CDR3 has 14 amino acids. With V trimmed by 3 bases and J by 8 bases, 8 bases remained unmatched.